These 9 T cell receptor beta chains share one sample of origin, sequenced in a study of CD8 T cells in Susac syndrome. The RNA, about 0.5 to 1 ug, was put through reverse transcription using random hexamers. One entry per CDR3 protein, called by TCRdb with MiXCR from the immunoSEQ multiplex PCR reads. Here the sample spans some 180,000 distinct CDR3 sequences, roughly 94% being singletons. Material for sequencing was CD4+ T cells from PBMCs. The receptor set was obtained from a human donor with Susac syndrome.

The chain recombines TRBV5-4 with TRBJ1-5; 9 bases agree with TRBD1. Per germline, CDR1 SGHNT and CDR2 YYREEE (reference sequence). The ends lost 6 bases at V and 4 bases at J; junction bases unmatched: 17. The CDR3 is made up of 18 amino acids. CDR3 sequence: CASTLQKTGGTPNQPQHF. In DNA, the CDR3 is TGTGCCAGCACCCTTCAGAAAACAGGGGGCACCCCAAATCAGCCCCAGCATTTT.

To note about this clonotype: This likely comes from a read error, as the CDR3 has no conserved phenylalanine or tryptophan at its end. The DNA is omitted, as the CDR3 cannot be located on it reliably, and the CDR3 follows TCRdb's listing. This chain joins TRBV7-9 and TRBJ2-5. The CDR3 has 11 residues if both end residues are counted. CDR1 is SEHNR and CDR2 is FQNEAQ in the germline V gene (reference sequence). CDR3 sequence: CASSLIGAHDI.

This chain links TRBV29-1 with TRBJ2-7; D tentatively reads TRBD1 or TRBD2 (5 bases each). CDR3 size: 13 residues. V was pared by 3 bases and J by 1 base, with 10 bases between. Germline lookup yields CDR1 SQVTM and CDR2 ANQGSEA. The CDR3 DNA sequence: TGCAGCGTTGACAGGGCGGGTTCCTACGAGCAGTACTTC. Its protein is CSVDRAGSYEQYF.

As DNA, the CDR3 is TGTGCCTCAATTAGTAACTATGGCTACACCTTC. Translating gives CASISNYGYTF. This chain joins TRBV28 and TRBJ1-2; D call uncertain. The V end lost 11 bases, the J end lost 1 base, and 8 bases lay between the germline ends. CDR1 and CDR2 from the germline V gene are MDHEN and SYDVKM. The CDR3 covers 11 residues.

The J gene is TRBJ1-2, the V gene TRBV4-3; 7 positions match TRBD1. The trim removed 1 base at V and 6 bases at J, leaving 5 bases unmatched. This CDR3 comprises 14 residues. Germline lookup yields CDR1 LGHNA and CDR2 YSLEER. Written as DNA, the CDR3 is TGCGCCAGCAGCCAAGGAAGGGGGCCAGATGGCTACACCTTC. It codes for CASSQGRGPDGYTF.

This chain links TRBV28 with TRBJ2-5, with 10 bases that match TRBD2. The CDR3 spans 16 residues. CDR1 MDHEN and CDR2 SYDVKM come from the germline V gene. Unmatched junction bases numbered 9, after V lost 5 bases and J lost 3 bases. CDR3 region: CASSLKGAGGEETQYF. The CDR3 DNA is TGTGCCAGCAGTCTAAAGGGAGCGGGAGGGGAAGAGACCCAGTACTTC.

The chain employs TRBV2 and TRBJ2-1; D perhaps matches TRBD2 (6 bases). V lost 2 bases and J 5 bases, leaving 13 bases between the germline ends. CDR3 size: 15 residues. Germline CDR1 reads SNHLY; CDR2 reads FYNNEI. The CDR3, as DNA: TGTGCCAGCAGTGAACTCCTGCGGGGAAACAATGAGCAGTTCTTC. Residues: CASSELLRGNNEQFF.

The CDR3 is CSVNLLAGGYNEQFF. The CDR3 DNA reads TGCAGTGTAAACTTACTAGCGGGGGGCTACAATGAGCAGTTCTTC. The rearrangement joins TRBV20-1 to TRBJ2-1; TRBD2 aligns across 12 bases. Germline lookup yields CDR1 DFQATT and CDR2 SNEGSKA (reference sequence). The CDR3 consists of 15 residues. The junction had 7 bases not matched to a gene; V was cut back by 7 bases and J by 3 bases.

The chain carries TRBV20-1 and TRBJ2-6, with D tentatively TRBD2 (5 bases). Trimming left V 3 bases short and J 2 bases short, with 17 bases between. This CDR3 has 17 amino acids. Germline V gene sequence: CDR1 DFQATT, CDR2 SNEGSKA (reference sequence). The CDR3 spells CSARRGIGRAGANVLTF. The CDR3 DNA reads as TGCAGTGCTAGGAGAGGGATTGGTAGGGCTGGGGCCAACGTCCTGACTTTC.